This T cell receptor beta chain is from a study of T cell changes during pregnancy in multiple sclerosis. TCRdb's table, derived via immunoSEQ multiplex PCR, lists solely in-frame clones and lacks some. Of 83,000 or so clones in the sample, 94% were seen once. With V trimmed by 4 bases and J by 4 bases, 20 bases remained unmatched. The CDR3 sequence is 19 residues long. Germline assignment: CDR1 MGHRA and CDR2 YSYEKL. The source was peripheral blood, collected after pregnancy. This chain uses TRBV4-1 with TRBJ2-7; 9 nucleotides agree with TRBD2. The sequence derives from a female donor in good health, enrolled as a control in a pregnancy study. The CDR3 DNA is TGCGCCAGCAGCCCGAGACCTCGGGAGATTAGCGGGAGTGTTTACGAGCAGTACTTC. The encoded protein is CASSPRPREISGSVYEQYF.